This entry is about one TCR beta chain. CDR1 and CDR2 from the germline V gene are LNHNV and YYDKDF (reference sequence). The CDR3 has 17 residues. Trimming took off 0 bases at V and 1 base at J, with 15 bases between the two ends. Repertoires were generated with immunoSEQ multiplex PCR, while TCRdb's copy carries only in-frame clones and drops some. The table has around 180,000 clones, more than 75% seen once. The data were taken from a study of blood T cell repertoires in COVID-19. On the study more broadly: The United States, Italy and Spain provided the acute and convalescent COVID-19 samples.

V and J are TRBV15 and TRBJ2-5, with a weak D call TRBD2 (6 bases). The sequenced sample was peripheral blood. The sequence was collected from a human donor in a cohort sampled during active COVID-19. The CDR3 DNA sequence: TGTGCCACCAGCAGAGAAACCACGGGAGCCCGCCAAGAGACCCAGTACTTC. This translates into CATSRETTGARQETQYF. The whole variable domain, filled in from reference TRBV15 and TRBJ2-5, reads DAMVIQNPRYQVTQFGKPVTLSCSQTLNHNVMYWYQQKSSQAPKLLFHYYDKDFNNEADTPDNFQSRRPNTSFCFLDIRSPGLGDTAMYLCATSRETTGARQETQYFGPGTRLLVL.